This T cell receptor (beta chain) comes out of a study of T cell changes during pregnancy in multiple sclerosis. Using immunoSEQ multiplex PCR, the repertoire was profiled, and TCRdb retains in-frame clones only, with some absent. This table has about 41,000 clones, 90% to 95% appearing once. Losses at the gene ends were 4 bases for V and 3 bases for J; bases not matched to a gene: 0. In germline, CDR1 is WSHSY, CDR2 SAAADI. The CDR3 contains 14 residues. Sequencing used CD8+ T cells from peripheral blood mononuclear cells, obtained in the third trimester of pregnancy. The clonotype comes from a female donor with multiple sclerosis, enrolled in a pregnancy study. This chain connects TRBV10-2 to TRBJ2-1, with 10 bases lining up with TRBD2. The CDR3 is CASSVAGGYNEQFF. The CDR3 coding sequence is TGCGCCAGCAGTGTAGCGGGGGGCTACAATGAGCAGTTCTTC.